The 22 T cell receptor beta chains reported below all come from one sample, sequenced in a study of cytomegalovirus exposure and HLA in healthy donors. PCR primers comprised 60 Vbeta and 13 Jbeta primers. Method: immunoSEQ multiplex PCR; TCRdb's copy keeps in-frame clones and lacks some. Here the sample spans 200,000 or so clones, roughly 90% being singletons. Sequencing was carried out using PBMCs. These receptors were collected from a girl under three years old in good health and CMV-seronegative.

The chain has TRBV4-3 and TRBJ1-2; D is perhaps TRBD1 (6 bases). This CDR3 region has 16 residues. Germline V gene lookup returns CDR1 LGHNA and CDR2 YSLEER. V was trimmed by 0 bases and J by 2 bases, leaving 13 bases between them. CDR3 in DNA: TGCGCCAGCAGCCAAGACCCTCATAGGGGGAACTATGGCTACACCTTC. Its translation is CASSQDPHRGNYGYTF.

The DNA of the CDR3 is TGTGCCAGCAGCACCGCCGGGACAGCCGTTCGAGACTATGGCTACACCTTC. Residues: CASSTAGTAVRDYGYTF. The chain uses TRBV4-2 and TRBJ1-2; TRBD1 aligns across 7 bases. There are 17 residues in the CDR3. Germline V gene data show CDR1 as LGHNA and CDR2 as YNFKEQ. The V segment lost 5 bases and the J segment 3 bases; nucleotides outside the gene matches: 15.

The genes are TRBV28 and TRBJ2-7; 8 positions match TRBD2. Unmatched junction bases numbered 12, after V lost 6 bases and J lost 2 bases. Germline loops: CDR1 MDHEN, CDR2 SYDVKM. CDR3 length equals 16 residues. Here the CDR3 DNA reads TGTGCCAGCAGCACCGTGTTAGCGGGAATTACCTACGAGCAGTACTTC. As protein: CASSTVLAGITYEQYF.

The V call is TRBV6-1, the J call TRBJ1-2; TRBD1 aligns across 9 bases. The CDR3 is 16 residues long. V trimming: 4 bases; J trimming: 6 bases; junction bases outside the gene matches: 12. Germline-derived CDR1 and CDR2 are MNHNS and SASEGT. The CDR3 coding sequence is TGTGCCAGCAGTGTCAATTGGTACCGGGACAGGGATGGCTACACCTTC. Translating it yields CASSVNWYRDRDGYTF.

CDR3 nucleotide sequence: TGTGCCAGTAGCCAACTGGGGACAGCCGCCTACGAGCAGTACTTC. Translated: CASSQLGTAAYEQYF. The rearrangement links TRBV19 to TRBJ2-7; 7 bases line up with TRBD1. CDR1 is LNHDA, CDR2 SQIVND, per germline (reference sequence). The ends lost 6 bases at V and 2 bases at J; junction bases unmatched: 10. This CDR3 is 15 amino acids long.

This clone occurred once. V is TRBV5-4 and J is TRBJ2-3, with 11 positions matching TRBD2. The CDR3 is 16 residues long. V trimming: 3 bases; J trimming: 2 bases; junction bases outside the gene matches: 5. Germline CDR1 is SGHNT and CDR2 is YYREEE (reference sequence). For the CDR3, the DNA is TGTGCCAGCAGCTCCCCGGGACTAGCGGACACAGATACGCAGTATTTT. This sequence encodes CASSSPGLADTDTQYF.

The CDR3 sequence: CAWTPQGQTYEQYF. The CDR3 bases are TGTGCCTGGACCCCCCAGGGGCAGACCTACGAGCAGTACTTC. V gene TRBV30 combines with J gene TRBJ2-7; D may be TRBD1 (6 bases). V lost 4 bases and J lost 2, with 15 bases in between. There are 14 residues in the CDR3. The germline CDR1 and CDR2 sequences are GTSNPN and SVGIG (reference sequence). Using reference TRBV30 and TRBJ2-7 for the parts outside the CDR3, the full variable domain is SQTIHQWPATLVQPVGSPLSLECTVEGTSNPNLYWYRQAAGRGLQLLFYSVGIGQISSEVPQNLSASRPQDRQFILSSKKLLLSDSGFYLCAWTPQGQTYEQYFGPGTRLTVT.

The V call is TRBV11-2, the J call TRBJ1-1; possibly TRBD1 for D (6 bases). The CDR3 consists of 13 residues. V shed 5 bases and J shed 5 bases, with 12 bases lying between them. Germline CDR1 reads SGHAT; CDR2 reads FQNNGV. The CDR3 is CASSRTGLTEAFF. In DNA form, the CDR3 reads TGTGCCAGCAGCCGTACAGGGCTGACTGAAGCTTTCTTT. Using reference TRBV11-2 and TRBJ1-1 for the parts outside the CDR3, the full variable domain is EAGVAQSPRYKIIEKRQSVAFWCNPISGHATLYWYQQILGQGPKLLIQFQNNGVVDDSQLPKDRFSAERLKGVDSTLKIQPAKLEDSAVYLCASSRTGLTEAFFGQGTRLTVV.

CDR3 loop: CAISESGRGRNSPLHF. DNA for the CDR3: TGTGCCATCAGTGAGTCGGGCAGGGGGCGAAACTCACCCCTCCACTTT. J is TRBJ1-6 and V is TRBV10-3, with 8 bases that match TRBD1. The CDR3 loop spans 16 amino acids. The germline V gene encodes CDR1 ENHRY and CDR2 SYGVKD. After removal of 0 bases from V and 10 bases from J, the junction contained 8 bases not matched to a gene.

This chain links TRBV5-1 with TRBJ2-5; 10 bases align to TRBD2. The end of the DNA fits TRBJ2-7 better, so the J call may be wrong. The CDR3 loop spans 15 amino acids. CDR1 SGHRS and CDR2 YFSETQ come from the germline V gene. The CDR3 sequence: CASSLGAGGFYEQYF. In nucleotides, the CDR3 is TGCGCCAGCAGCTTGGGAGCGGGAGGGTTTTACGAGCAGTACTTC.

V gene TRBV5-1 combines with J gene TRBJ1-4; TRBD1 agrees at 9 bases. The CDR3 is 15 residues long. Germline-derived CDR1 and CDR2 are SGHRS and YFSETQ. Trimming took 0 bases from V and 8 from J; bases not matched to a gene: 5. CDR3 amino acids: CASSLEGQGLEKLFF. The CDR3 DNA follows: TGCGCCAGCAGCTTGGAGGGACAGGGTTTGGAAAAACTGTTTTTT.

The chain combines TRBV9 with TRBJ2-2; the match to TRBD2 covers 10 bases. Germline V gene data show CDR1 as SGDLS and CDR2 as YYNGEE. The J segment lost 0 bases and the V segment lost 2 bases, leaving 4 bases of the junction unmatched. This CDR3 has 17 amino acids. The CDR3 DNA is TGTGCCAGCAGCGTCTTAGCGGGGGGCGCGAACACCGGGGAGCTGTTTTTT. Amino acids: CASSVLAGGANTGELFF.

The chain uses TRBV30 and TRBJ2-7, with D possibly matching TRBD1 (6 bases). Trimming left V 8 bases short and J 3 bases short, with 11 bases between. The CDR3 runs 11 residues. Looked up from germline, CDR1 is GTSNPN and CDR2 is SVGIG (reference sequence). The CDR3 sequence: CALRTVYEQYF. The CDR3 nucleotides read TGTGCCCTTCGGACAGTCTACGAGCAGTACTTC.

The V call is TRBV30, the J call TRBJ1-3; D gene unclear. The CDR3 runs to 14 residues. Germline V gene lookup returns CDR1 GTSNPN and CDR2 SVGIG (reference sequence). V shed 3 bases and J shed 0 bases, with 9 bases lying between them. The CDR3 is CAWSRGLSGNTIYF. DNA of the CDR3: TGTGCCTGGAGCCGAGGACTCTCTGGAAACACCATATATTTT.

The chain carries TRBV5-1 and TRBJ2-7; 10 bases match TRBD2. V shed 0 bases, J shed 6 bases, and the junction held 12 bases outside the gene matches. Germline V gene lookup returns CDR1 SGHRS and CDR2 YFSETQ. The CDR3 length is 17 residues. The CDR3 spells CASSLVVPSGSVSEQYF. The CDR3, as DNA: TGCGCCAGCAGCTTGGTTGTCCCTAGCGGGAGTGTCTCCGAGCAGTACTTC.

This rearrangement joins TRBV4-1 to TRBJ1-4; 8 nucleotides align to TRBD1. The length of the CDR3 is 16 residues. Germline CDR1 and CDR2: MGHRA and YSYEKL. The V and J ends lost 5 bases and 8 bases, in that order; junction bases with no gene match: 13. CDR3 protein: CASSYSFGQGREKLFF. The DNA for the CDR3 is TGCGCCAGCAGCTATTCTTTTGGACAGGGTCGAGAAAAACTGTTTTTT.

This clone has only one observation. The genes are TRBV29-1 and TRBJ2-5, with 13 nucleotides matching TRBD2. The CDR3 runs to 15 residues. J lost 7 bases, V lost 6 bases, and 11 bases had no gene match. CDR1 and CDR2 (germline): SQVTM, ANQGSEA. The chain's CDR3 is CSVQLAGGPSGTQYF. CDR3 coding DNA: TGCAGCGTCCAACTAGCGGGAGGGCCGAGTGGGACCCAGTACTTC.

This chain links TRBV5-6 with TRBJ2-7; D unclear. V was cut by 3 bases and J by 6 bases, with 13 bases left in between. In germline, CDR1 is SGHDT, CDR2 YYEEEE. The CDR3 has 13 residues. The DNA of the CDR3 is TGTGCCAGCAGCTACCCCTTTACCAGCGAGCAGTACTTC. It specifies CASSYPFTSEQYF.

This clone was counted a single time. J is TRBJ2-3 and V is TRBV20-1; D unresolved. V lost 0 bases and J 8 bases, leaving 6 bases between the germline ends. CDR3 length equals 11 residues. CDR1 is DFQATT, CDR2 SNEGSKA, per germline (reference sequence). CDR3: CSARDHITQYF. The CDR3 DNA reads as TGCAGTGCTAGAGATCACATTACGCAGTATTTT.

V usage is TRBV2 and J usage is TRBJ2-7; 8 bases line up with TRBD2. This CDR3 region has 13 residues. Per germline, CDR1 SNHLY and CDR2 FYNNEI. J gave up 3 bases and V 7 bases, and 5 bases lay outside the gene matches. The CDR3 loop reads CASMGLEFYEQYF. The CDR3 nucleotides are TGTGCCAGCATGGGACTAGAGTTCTACGAGCAGTACTTC. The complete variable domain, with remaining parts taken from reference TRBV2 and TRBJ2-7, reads EPEVTQTPSHQVTQMGQEVILRCVPISNHLYFYWYRQILGQKVEFLVSFYNNEISEKSEIFDDQFSVERPDGSNFTLKIRSTKLEDSAMYFCASMGLEFYEQYFGPGTRLTVT.

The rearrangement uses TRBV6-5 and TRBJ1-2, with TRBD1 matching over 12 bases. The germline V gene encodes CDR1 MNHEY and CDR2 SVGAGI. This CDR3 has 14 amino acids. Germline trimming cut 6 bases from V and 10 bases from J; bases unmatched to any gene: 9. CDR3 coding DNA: TGTGCCAGCAGAATGACCGGGACAGGGGGCGACTACACCTTC. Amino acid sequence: CASRMTGTGGDYTF.

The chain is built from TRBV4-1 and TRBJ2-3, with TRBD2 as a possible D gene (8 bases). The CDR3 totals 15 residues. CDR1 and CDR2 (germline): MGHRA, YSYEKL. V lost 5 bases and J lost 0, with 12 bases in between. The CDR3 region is CASSAGGQSTDTQYF. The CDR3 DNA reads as TGCGCCAGCAGCGCGGGGGGACAGAGCACAGATACGCAGTATTTT.